This TCR beta chain derives from a study of T cells of healthy individuals (dated by TCRdb to the late 2010s). The CDR3, cysteine through phenylalanine, is 15 amino acids long. The retained sequence is limited to the CDR3, 45 bases, with the frame set at the first base. The germline V gene (reference sequence) specifies SEHNR as CDR1 and FQNEAQ as CDR2. V has 5 bases trimmed and J has 10 bases trimmed; junction bases matching no gene number 12. This clonotype was picked up a small number of times. The target of this receptor is not known. Base qualities are missing; no much larger clone stands one base away. The protocol used for the library was 5' RACE. The reads were generated on an Illumina MiSeq. Using fastp trimming at Q25 and MiXCR clonotype assembly, TCRdb reanalyzed the public sequencing data and kept in-frame beta chains. Each entry is one CDR3 protein sequence, shown with its most common DNA and genes. This sample has about 57,000 distinct CDR3 sequences in its table, and around 16% of those were observed once. The ten largest clones add up to approximately 4.8% of the sample.

Here the chain combines TRBV7-9 and TRBJ1-5; the junction holds 9 bases that match TRBD1. This receptor was identified in a human donor in good health. The CDR3 protein: CASSPTGTGNRPQHF. The sequenced DNA: TGTGCCAGCAGCCCAACCGGGACAGGGAATCGCCCCCAGCATTTT.